This T cell receptor beta chain stems from a study of technical replicates of blood from several donors. The ends were cut back, 2 bases at V and 6 bases at J, with 11 bases in the middle. CDR1 is LGHNA, CDR2 YNFKEQ, per germline. The CDR3 is 13 amino acids. Some clones are missing from TCRdb's copy, which holds only in-frame ones; the method was immunoSEQ multiplex PCR. The table has some 75,000 clones, about 96% seen once. The gene calls are TRBV4-2 and TRBJ2-7; D gene uncertain. The TCR was taken from a human donor in good health. The sample comprised T cells isolated from PBMCs. CDR3 coding DNA: TGTGCCAGCAGCCAATCCGGGTCGTTCGAGCAGTACTTC. This gives the protein CASSQSGSFEQYF.